A single sample is the source of the 28 T cell receptor beta chains below, sequenced in a study of T cells in Graves' hyperthyroidism and ophthalmopathy. The investigators amplified TCR beta CDR3 regions from RNA transcripts. Carried out on the TCR CDR3, a first-round RT-PCR used the HTBI primer set. TCRdb analysed the multiplex PCR reads with MiXCR anew, one entry per CDR3 protein. The repertoire has 380,000 or so distinct CDR3 sequences, 14% of them found once; the top ten carry under 30%. Sequenced input: blood. The receptors come from a woman aged 25 to 39 with Graves' hyperthyroidism.

This clonotype was seen ten or more times. The rearrangement joins TRBV24-1 to TRBJ1-5, with D possibly TRBD1 on 6 matching bases. Trimming left V 5 bases short and J 3 bases short, with 10 bases between. CDR1 and CDR2 (germline): KGHDR, SFDVKD. This CDR3 comprises 14 residues. The CDR3 spells CATSADRINQPQHF. The CDR3 nucleotides are TGTGCCACCAGTGCCGACAGGATCAATCAGCCCCAGCATTTT.

This clonotype was observed a few times. One end of the junction varies from germline; a read error may be responsible. V is TRBV20-1 and J is TRBJ2-1; either TRBD1 or TRBD2 may supply D (5 bases each). The length of the CDR3 is 15 residues. The germline gives CDR1 DFQATT, CDR2 SNEGSKA (reference sequence). The CDR3 reads CSASSGRVGYSEQFF. The DNA of the CDR3 is TGCAGTGCTAGCTCGGGGCGCGTGGGGTACAGTGAGCAGTTCTTC.

At least ten counts were recorded for this clonotype. This sequence joins TRBV11-2 and TRBJ2-4; no clear D. V lost 0 bases and J lost 6, with 9 bases in between. The V gene's germline CDR1 is SGHAT and CDR2 FQNNGV. The CDR3 extends over 14 amino acids. CDR3 bases: TGTGCCAGCAGCTTAGAAATGGGTACAAACATTCAGTACTTC. Protein sequence: CASSLEMGTNIQYF. The variable domain in full, completed from reference TRBV11-2 and TRBJ2-4, reads EAGVAQSPRYKIIEKRQSVAFWCNPISGHATLYWYQQILGQGPKLLIQFQNNGVVDDSQLPKDRFSAERLKGVDSTLKIQPAKLEDSAVYLCASSLEMGTNIQYFGAGTRLSVL.

The sample holds a few counts of this clonotype. This chain uses TRBV4-3 with TRBJ2-3; D call uncertain. Germline values: CDR1 LGHNA, CDR2 YSLEER. Trimming took off 0 bases at V and 2 bases at J, with 15 bases between the two ends. The CDR3 totals 17 residues. CDR3 nucleotides: TGCGCCAGCAGCCAAGACCCCTCGGACGCCACCACAGATACGCAGTATTTT. Residues: CASSQDPSDATTDTQYF.

There are many counts of this clonotype. The rearrangement links TRBV6-5 to TRBJ2-5; tentatively, D is TRBD2 (5 bases). The CDR3 runs 14 residues. V lost 0 bases and J 4 bases, leaving 9 bases between the germline ends. The germline V gene encodes CDR1 MNHEY and CDR2 SVGAGI. CDR3 DNA: TGTGCCAGCAGTTACTCCAGCAGCGGAGAGACCCAGTACTTC. This gives the protein CASSYSSSGETQYF.

This clonotype was counted ten times or more. This rearrangement joins TRBV11-2 to TRBJ2-6; D call uncertain. Germline assignment: CDR1 SGHAT and CDR2 FQNNGV. V was shortened by 8 bases and J by 4 bases, with 9 bases between the two germline ends. The CDR3 has 13 amino acids. The CDR3 DNA is TGTGCCAGCCTTATCGCCGGGGCCAACGTCCTGACTTTC. Protein sequence: CASLIAGANVLTF.

This clonotype was seen a handful of times. CDR3 DNA: TGTGCCAGCTCCCAGGGCCGGGAAGAGACCCAGTACTTC. Its translation: CASSQGREETQYF. The chain couples TRBV18 to TRBJ2-5, with D maybe TRBD1 (5 bases). Trimming shortened V by 6 bases and J by 3 bases, and 11 bases separated the two germline ends. CDR1 KGHSH and CDR2 LQKENI come from the germline V gene. This CDR3 comprises 13 residues.

This clonotype was seen only a few times. The chain joins TRBV5-1 to TRBJ2-6; no clear D. Trimming removed 4 bases from V and 2 bases from J, with 7 bases in between. The CDR3 has 14 residues. Germline V gives CDR1 SGHRS, CDR2 YFSETQ. The CDR3 region is CASSEMTGANVLTF. CDR3 nucleotide sequence: TGCGCCAGCAGCGAAATGACTGGGGCCAACGTCCTGACTTTC.

Only a few counts were recorded for this clonotype. This sequence joins TRBV19 and TRBJ2-1; D is ambiguous. V gave up 7 bases and J gave up 6 bases, with 16 bases separating them. Germline V lookup: CDR1 LNHDA, CDR2 SQIVND (reference sequence). The CDR3 consists of 14 residues. CDR3 sequence reads: CASNYRVTSNEQFF. The CDR3 DNA is TGTGCCAGTAACTATAGAGTTACCTCCAATGAGCAGTTCTTC.

This clonotype showed up many times. The gene calls are TRBV12-5 and TRBJ2-7; TRBD1 aligns across 9 bases. The CDR3 spans 16 residues. Trimming removed 5 bases from V and 2 bases from J; junction bases left unmatched: 10. Germline CDR1 reads LGHNT; CDR2 reads FRNRAP. CDR3 sequence: CASGLPGQGSAYEQYF. The CDR3 nucleotides read TGTGCTAGTGGTCTCCCGGGACAGGGTTCGGCCTACGAGCAGTACTTC.

This clonotype came up a few times. CDR3 DNA: TGTGCCAGCTCAAGTGGGAGTAATAGCAATCAGCCCCAGCATTTT. Amino acid sequence: CASSSGSNSNQPQHF. This chain joins TRBV9 and TRBJ1-5, with no clear D. V shed 7 bases and J shed 0 bases, with 14 bases lying between them. The CDR3 extends over 15 amino acids. The germline CDR1 and CDR2 sequences are SGDLS and YYNGEE.

The chain is built from TRBV20-1 and TRBJ2-7; TRBD2 aligns across 9 bases. Losses at the gene ends were 6 bases for V and 2 bases for J; bases not matched to a gene: 8. In germline, CDR1 is DFQATT, CDR2 SNEGSKA (reference sequence). The CDR3 covers 14 residues. The CDR3 DNA follows: TGCAGTGCGGCACTAGCGGGTGTGCCCTACGAGCAGTACTTC. Translation: CSAALAGVPYEQYF.

This clonotype was detected only a few times. The chain employs TRBV5-1 and TRBJ2-2, with a weak D call TRBD1 (5 bases). This CDR3 has 14 residues. V gave up 5 bases and J gave up 4 bases, with 12 bases separating them. The germline V gene has CDR1 SGHRS and CDR2 YFSETQ. CDR3 in DNA: TGCGCCAGCAGTTTCGGACAAACCACCGGGGAGCTGTTTTTT. Translated: CASSFGQTTGELFF.

In this sample, this clonotype turned up a few times. CDR3 residues: CASSQPLRTGKYGYTF. In nucleotides, the CDR3 is TGTGCCAGCAGCCAACCCCTCCGGACAGGGAAATATGGCTACACCTTC. This chain links TRBV3-1 with TRBJ1-2; 8 nucleotides agree with TRBD1. Per the germline V gene, CDR1 is LGHDT and CDR2 is YNNKEL (reference sequence). Trimming at V came to 2 bases and at J to 5 bases, leaving 10 bases not matched to a gene. The length of the CDR3 is 16 residues.

This clonotype was seen only a few times. This rearrangement joins TRBV28 to TRBJ1-5, with a weak D call TRBD1 (6 bases). Trimming shortened V by 6 bases and J by 6 bases, and 9 bases separated the two germline ends. The CDR3 length is 12 residues. Germline lookup yields CDR1 MDHEN and CDR2 SYDVKM. The CDR3 spells CASRAGVQPQHF. In DNA form, the CDR3 reads TGTGCCAGCAGGGCAGGGGTTCAGCCCCAGCATTTT.

This clonotype occurred many times. This rearrangement joins TRBV7-8 to TRBJ2-3; possible D gene TRBD2, 5 bases. Germline CDR1 is SGHVS and CDR2 is FQNEAQ. CDR3 length: 13 amino acids. Trimming cost V 5 bases and J 6 bases, with 12 bases left between them. The CDR3 spells CASSPPREDTQYF. DNA for the CDR3: TGTGCCAGCAGCCCCCCTAGGGAGGATACGCAGTATTTT.

The rearrangement joins TRBV7-2 to TRBJ1-5, with D perhaps matching TRBD1 (6 bases). The CDR3 runs 13 residues. Germline V gene data show CDR1 as SGHTA and CDR2 as FQGNSA. With 1 base removed from V and 6 bases from J, the gap between germline ends came to 7 bases. CDR3 sequence: CASSLDRVQPQHF. The CDR3 coding sequence is TGTGCCAGCAGCTTAGACAGGGTTCAGCCCCAGCATTTT.

This clonotype was detected ten times or more. This chain links TRBV28 with TRBJ1-1; the D is unclear. The CDR3 consists of 12 residues. V was trimmed by 7 bases and J by 3 bases, leaving 9 bases between them. The germline gives CDR1 MDHEN, CDR2 SYDVKM. DNA for the CDR3: TGTGCCAGCACCCGTTTGGACACTGAAGCTTTCTTT. As protein: CASTRLDTEAFF.

This chain links TRBV19 with TRBJ1-5; the D is unclear. CDR3 size: 13 residues. The V and J ends lost 3 bases and 3 bases respectively, with 6 bases between them. Looked up from germline, CDR1 is LNHDA and CDR2 is SQIVND (reference sequence). The CDR3 loop reads CASSIQTNQPQHF. DNA of the CDR3: TGTGCCAGTAGTATTCAGACCAATCAGCCCCAGCATTTT.

The V and J genes are TRBV20-1 and TRBJ1-2; D call uncertain. The V and J ends lost 6 bases and 3 bases respectively, with 17 bases between them. Per germline, CDR1 DFQATT and CDR2 SNEGSKA (reference sequence). The CDR3 extends over 14 amino acids. The CDR3 region has the DNA TGCAGTGCCCGGAGACAAAGGCTAGACTATGGCTACACCTTC. It yields the protein CSARRQRLDYGYTF.

The sample holds many counts of this clonotype. The chain combines TRBV28 with TRBJ1-2; 10 bases agree with TRBD1. V shed 3 bases and J 8 bases; nucleotides not matched to a gene: 6. Germline V gives CDR1 MDHEN, CDR2 SYDVKM. This CDR3 is 14 amino acids long. For the CDR3, the DNA is TGTGCCAGCAGTTTCCGGGGACAGGGGCACGGCTACACCTTC. It codes for CASSFRGQGHGYTF.

The CDR3 DNA sequence: TGTGCCAGCAGTGAAGGGAGCGGGAGGGTCCTGGGGGAGCTGTTTTTT. Translated: CASSEGSGRVLGELFF. The genes are TRBV25-1 and TRBJ2-2; TRBD2 matches 10 bases. CDR1 and CDR2 from the germline V gene are MGHDK and SYGVNS. CDR3 length equals 16 residues. J was trimmed by 8 bases and V by 2 bases; bases with no gene match: 8. Drawing the rest from reference TRBV25-1 and TRBJ2-2, the complete variable domain is EADIYQTPRYLVIGTGKKITLECSQTMGHDKMYWYQQDPGMELHLIHYSYGVNSTEKGDLSSESTVSRIRTEHFPLTLESARPSHTSQYLCASSEGSGRVLGELFFGEGSRLTVL.

The chain links TRBV15 to TRBJ2-2, with 8 bases fitting TRBD1. Germline CDR1 LNHNV, CDR2 YYDKDF (reference sequence). This CDR3 region has 15 residues. The ends lost 3 bases at V and 0 bases at J; junction bases unmatched: 0. CDR3 in amino acids: CATSRDRANTGELFF. The CDR3, as DNA: TGTGCCACCAGCAGGGACAGGGCGAACACCGGGGAGCTGTTTTTT.

The rearrangement joins TRBV27 to TRBJ1-2; 9 bases line up with TRBD1. Germline V CDR1 and CDR2: MNHEY, SMNVEV (reference sequence). This CDR3 region has 13 residues. The junction had 4 bases not matched to a gene; V was cut back by 3 bases and J by 8 bases. The CDR3 nucleotides read TGTGCCAGCAGTTTCGGGGACAGGGAAGGCTACACCTTC. Amino acids: CASSFGDREGYTF.

The chain combines TRBV29-1 with TRBJ2-1, with D perhaps given as TRBD1 or TRBD2 (5 bases each). In germline, CDR1 is SQVTM, CDR2 ANQGSEA. The CDR3 extends over 14 amino acids. V lost 6 bases, J lost 1 base, and 13 bases lay in between. The DNA of the CDR3 is TGCAGCGTGGGGGTGATGAGATCCTACAATGAGCAGTTCTTC. It yields the protein CSVGVMRSYNEQFF.

The chain couples TRBV14 to TRBJ1-1, with a possible D match to TRBD1 (6 bases). This CDR3 is built from 15 residues. Per germline, CDR1 SGHDN and CDR2 FVKESK. Trimming stripped 7 bases from V and 1 base from J, with 16 bases between. The CDR3 DNA follows: TGTGCCAGCAAAAAGAGGGGGGACTCGAACACTGAAGCTTTCTTT. Its protein product is CASKKRGDSNTEAFF.

The chain has TRBV18 and TRBJ1-2; D may be TRBD1 (5 bases). The length of the CDR3 is 19 residues. V lost 2 bases, J lost 6 bases, and 28 bases lay in between. Germline V gene lookup returns CDR1 KGHSH and CDR2 LQKENI. This CDR3 is CASSPSLTTGGQGRDGYTF. CDR3 in DNA: TGTGCCAGCTCACCATCGCTCACCACCGGTGGTCAGGGTAGGGATGGCTACACCTTC.

The chain recombines TRBV4-1 with TRBJ1-1, with D perhaps matching TRBD1 (5 bases). V gave up 2 bases and J gave up 9 bases, with 16 bases separating them. CDR1 is MGHRA and CDR2 is YSYEKL in the germline V gene. The CDR3 consists of 14 residues. CDR3 DNA sequence: TGCGCCAGCAGCCAACCGGGACGTACCCGGAAAGCTTTCTTT. Its translation: CASSQPGRTRKAFF.